The 20 T cell receptor beta chains in this list originate from one sample, sequenced in a study of cytomegalovirus exposure and HLA in healthy donors (TCRdb year 2017). Libraries were made using the immunoSEQ multiplex PCR assay. For the multiplex PCR, a mixture combining 60 forward primers for TCR Vbeta segments and 13 reverse primers for TCR Jbeta segments was used. TCRdb retrieved this table from immuneACCESS and kept in-frame rearrangements only. Not all clones are present; in checked studies, unresolved V genes account for under half, and no reason is known for the remainder. The table for this sample lists about 140,000 clones; about 80% of them were counted only once. 1.4% of the sample goes to the ten largest clones. The sample was PBMCs. Every receptor here comes from a man aged 25-45 years in good health and CMV-seropositive.

The chain is built from TRBV6-1 and TRBJ2-7, with a possible D match to TRBD1 (5 bases). V was shortened by 0 bases and J by 3 bases, with 15 bases between the two germline ends. The germline V gene has CDR1 MNHNS and CDR2 SASEGT. CDR3 length: 16 amino acids. The CDR3 coding sequence is TGTGCCAGCAGTGAAGCGGCAGGGCTTAATTTCTACGAGCAGTACTTC. Its translation is CASSEAAGLNFYEQYF.

The sample holds one count of this clone. V usage is TRBV2 and J usage is TRBJ2-4; possibly TRBD1 for D (6 bases). The CDR3 consists of 12 residues. From germline, CDR1 is SNHLY and CDR2 FYNNEI. Trimming stripped 4 bases from V and 6 bases from J, with 7 bases between. The CDR3 DNA follows: TGTGCCAGCAGTGGAGGGGGAAACATTCAGTACTTC. Encoded protein: CASSGGGNIQYF.

This chain joins TRBV2 and TRBJ2-1, with TRBD2 matching 7 bases. The trim removed 5 bases at V and 7 bases at J, leaving 20 bases unmatched. The CDR3 contains 18 residues. In germline, CDR1 is SNHLY, CDR2 FYNNEI. CDR3 in amino acids: CASSQTTTSGGSKNEQFF. The CDR3 nucleotides read TGTGCCAGCAGTCAGACCACGACTAGTGGCGGGAGTAAAAATGAGCAGTTCTTC.

This clone was seen a few times. V usage is TRBV19 and J usage is TRBJ2-2; D possibly corresponds to TRBD2 (6 bases). V lost 5 bases and J 4 bases, leaving 14 bases between the germline ends. CDR3 length equals 15 residues. Germline V lookup: CDR1 LNHDA, CDR2 SQIVND (reference sequence). The CDR3 nucleotides read TGTGCCAGTAGTGTCAGTCTAGCGACCACCGGGGAGCTGTTTTTT. Its translation: CASSVSLATTGELFF.

The count of this clone is one. The rearrangement joins TRBV5-1 to TRBJ2-3, with D possibly TRBD2 on 5 matching bases. The CDR3 extends over 14 amino acids. Trimming pared 4 bases from V and 4 bases from J, leaving 13 bases between. Per germline, CDR1 SGHRS and CDR2 YFSETQ. The CDR3 sequence: CASSAGSVADTQYF. CDR3 DNA: TGCGCCAGCAGCGCGGGCTCGGTCGCAGATACGCAGTATTTT.

The V and J genes are TRBV6-1 and TRBJ1-3; the match to TRBD1 covers 9 bases. The CDR3 runs to 18 residues. Germline trimming cut 2 bases from V and 2 bases from J; bases unmatched to any gene: 10. Germline values: CDR1 MNHNS, CDR2 SASEGT. The CDR3 protein is CASSEKFETGGTGNTIYF. CDR3 DNA sequence: TGTGCCAGCAGTGAAAAGTTTGAGACAGGGGGAACTGGAAACACCATATATTTT.

This clone was found once. CDR3 region: CASSNQGVNYGYTF. CDR3 coding DNA: TGTGCCAGCAGCAACCAGGGGGTTAACTATGGCTACACCTTC. The V gene is TRBV2, the J gene TRBJ1-2; 7 bases fit TRBD1. The CDR3 sequence is 14 residues long. In germline, CDR1 is SNHLY, CDR2 FYNNEI. With V trimmed by 6 bases and J by 1 base, 5 bases remained unmatched.

The gene calls are TRBV5-1 and TRBJ1-1, with TRBD1 as a possible D gene (6 bases). V shed 5 bases and J shed 2 bases, with 10 bases lying between them. Germline values: CDR1 SGHRS, CDR2 YFSETQ. This CDR3 has 13 residues. In nucleotides, the CDR3 is TGCGCCAGCAGTAGGGGACAAAACACTGAAGCTTTCTTT. Its protein product is CASSRGQNTEAFF.

The chain recombines TRBV19 with TRBJ1-1, with a weak D call TRBD1 (5 bases). V was shortened by 5 bases and J by 4 bases, with 23 bases between the two germline ends. The CDR3 is made up of 17 amino acids. CDR1 is LNHDA, CDR2 SQIVND, per germline (reference sequence). CDR3 nucleotide sequence: TGTGCCAGTAGTTCAGAGGGAGCGCGGGGGGTTTTCACTGAAGCTTTCTTT. Translated, it gives CASSSEGARGVFTEAFF.

The J gene is TRBJ2-1, the V gene TRBV9; D is perhaps TRBD1 (6 bases). CDR3 length equals 15 residues. Germline V gene data show CDR1 as SGDLS and CDR2 as YYNGEE. V lost 0 bases, J lost 7 bases, and 14 bases lay in between. The CDR3 here is CASSVDHGQGNEQFF. CDR3 bases: TGTGCCAGCAGCGTAGACCATGGGCAGGGGAATGAGCAGTTCTTC.

The gene calls are TRBV27 and TRBJ2-3; TRBD1 matches 9 bases. Trimming cost V 6 bases and J 9 bases; bases outside gene matches: 7. CDR3 length: 13 residues. The germline CDR1 and CDR2 sequences are MNHEY and SMNVEV (reference sequence). For the CDR3, the DNA is TGTGCCAGCAGGAGGACAGGGGTGATCACGCAGTATTTT. Amino acids: CASRRTGVITQYF.

The chain uses TRBV7-6 and TRBJ2-2; no clear D. CDR1 and CDR2 from the germline V gene are SGHVS and FNYEAQ. The CDR3 length is 16 residues. The V and J ends lost 1 base and 1 base respectively, with 10 bases between them. Written as DNA, the CDR3 is TGTGCCAGCAGCTTAGGGCAGACATTGAACACCGGGGAGCTGTTTTTT. As protein: CASSLGQTLNTGELFF.

The chain is built from TRBV2 and TRBJ2-3; 9 bases are shared with TRBD1. CDR3 length equals 15 residues. Per germline, CDR1 SNHLY and CDR2 FYNNEI. J was trimmed by 1 base and V by 3 bases; bases with no gene match: 2. This CDR3 is CASSDRDRGTDTQYF. The CDR3 DNA reads as TGTGCCAGCAGTGATAGGGACAGGGGCACAGATACGCAGTATTTT. The complete variable domain, with remaining parts taken from reference TRBV2 and TRBJ2-3, reads EPEVTQTPSHQVTQMGQEVILRCVPISNHLYFYWYRQILGQKVEFLVSFYNNEISEKSEIFDDQFSVERPDGSNFTLKIRSTKLEDSAMYFCASSDRDRGTDTQYFGPGTRLTVL.

As DNA, the CDR3 is TGTGCCAGCAGCTCTAGCGGGTGGGAAACAGATACGCAGTATTTT. It yields the protein CASSSSGWETDTQYF. The J gene is TRBJ2-3, the V gene TRBV7-9, with TRBD2 matching over 8 bases. There are 15 residues in the CDR3. Germline V gene lookup returns CDR1 SEHNR and CDR2 FQNEAQ (reference sequence). The ends lost 4 bases at V and 3 bases at J; junction bases unmatched: 6.

This clone was recorded once. The V and J genes are TRBV6-5 and TRBJ1-4; D is perhaps TRBD1 (6 bases). Germline loops: CDR1 MNHEY, CDR2 SVGAGI. This CDR3 is built from 14 residues. The V and J ends lost 4 bases and 7 bases respectively, with 13 bases between them. The CDR3 loop reads CASSLQGRAEKLFF. The CDR3 DNA follows: TGTGCCAGCAGTTTACAGGGAAGGGCTGAAAAACTGTTTTTT.

The chain joins TRBV9 to TRBJ1-3; D not certain. V was pared by 3 bases and J by 0 bases, with 10 bases between. The germline V gene has CDR1 SGDLS and CDR2 YYNGEE. The CDR3 length is 15 residues. The CDR3 here is CASSAVPDSGNTIYF. CDR3 in DNA: TGTGCCAGCAGCGCGGTTCCTGACTCTGGAAACACCATATATTTT.

This chain links TRBV7-8 with TRBJ1-2; a weak D match, TRBD1 (5 bases). CDR1 SGHVS and CDR2 FQNEAQ come from the germline V gene. The CDR3 is 15 amino acids. Deletions cut 4 bases from V and 3 bases from J, with 15 bases between. This chain's CDR3 is CASSSPVGGDYGYTF. DNA for the CDR3: TGTGCCAGCAGCTCTCCGGTGGGGGGGGACTATGGCTACACCTTC.

V and J are TRBV9 and TRBJ1-1; D not certain. V lost 4 bases to trimming and J lost 5 bases, with 12 bases between them. The CDR3 loop spans 13 amino acids. The germline gives CDR1 SGDLS, CDR2 YYNGEE. The CDR3 DNA reads as TGTGCCAGCAGCCCGCAGGCGTGGACTGAAGCTTTCTTT. Translated, it gives CASSPQAWTEAFF.

This clone was counted a few times. V is TRBV11-2 and J is TRBJ1-1; maybe TRBD1 (5 bases). CDR3 length: 15 amino acids. Germline loops: CDR1 SGHAT, CDR2 FQNNGV. Trimming shortened V by 4 bases and J by 5 bases, and 17 bases separated the two germline ends. CDR3 in DNA: TGTGCCAGCAGCTCAGTTGCGGGGGGAGATACTGAAGCTTTCTTT. This translates into CASSSVAGGDTEAFF.

The chain recombines TRBV19 with TRBJ2-7; 9 bases match TRBD2. This CDR3 has 15 amino acids. V shed 5 bases and J 3 bases; nucleotides not matched to a gene: 8. Looked up from germline, CDR1 is LNHDA and CDR2 is SQIVND (reference sequence). CDR3 DNA: TGTGCCAGTAGTCCAGGGACTAGCCCCTACTACGAGCAGTACTTC. As protein: CASSPGTSPYYEQYF.